The T cell receptor beta chain described here comes from a study of T cell clones after liver transplantation. This clone appeared a single time. This CDR3 region has 15 residues. Per the germline V gene, CDR1 is SGHVS and CDR2 is FNYEAQ. J gave up 4 bases and V 5 bases, and 8 bases lay outside the gene matches. TCRdb keeps only in-frame clones here, not all; method: immunoSEQ multiplex PCR. The top ten clones hold about 0.52% of a sample with about 85,000 clones, roughly four fifths of them seen once. The J gene is TRBJ1-5, the V gene TRBV7-6, with 7 bases lining up with TRBD1. The input for sequencing was CD4+ T cells from blood, taken approximately 3.5 years after liver transplant. This TCR derives from a human patient who received a liver transplant. Some T cells may originate from the graft donor. The CDR3 here is CASSLRQGGNQPQHF. CDR3 nucleotides: TGTGCCAGCAGCCTGAGACAGGGTGGGAATCAGCCCCAGCATTTT.